Following are 8 T cell receptor beta chains from one sample sequenced in a study of blood T cell repertoires in COVID-19. Clones were read by immunoSEQ multiplex PCR, and TCRdb kept only the in-frame ones, dropping some. The sample records about 250,000 clones, roughly 80% being singletons. The material sequenced was peripheral blood. The source of these receptors is a man older than 75 with acute or convalescent COVID-19.

This clone was counted a single time. This chain joins TRBV24-1 and TRBJ2-1; 8 bases match TRBD2. Trimming took 3 bases from V and 7 from J; bases not matched to a gene: 10. CDR3 size: 16 residues. Germline loops: CDR1 KGHDR, CDR2 SFDVKD. The CDR3 region is CATSDAGGWGRNEQFF. The CDR3 bases are TGTGCCACCAGTGATGCGGGGGGTTGGGGTAGAAATGAGCAGTTCTTC.

The V and J genes are TRBV10-3 and TRBJ1-2; D unresolved. The CDR3 is made up of 15 amino acids. V lost 0 bases to trimming and J lost 4 bases, with 12 bases between them. Germline assignment: CDR1 ENHRY and CDR2 SYGVKD. CDR3 loop: CAISESNSGSYGYTF. The CDR3 coding sequence is TGTGCCATCAGTGAGTCGAACAGCGGTAGCTATGGCTACACCTTC.

The gene calls are TRBV11-3 and TRBJ2-2; 7 positions agree with TRBD1. The CDR3 totals 15 residues. CDR1 and CDR2 (germline): SGHNT, YENEEA. V lost 5 bases and J lost 2; bases outside the gene matches: 5. CDR3 protein: CASSRTGSNTGELFF. The CDR3 DNA follows: TGTGCCAGCAGCCGGACAGGATCTAACACCGGGGAGCTGTTTTTT.

The J gene is TRBJ1-2, the V gene TRBV19; D unresolved. The CDR3 totals 11 residues. Per germline, CDR1 LNHDA and CDR2 SQIVND (reference sequence). The V end was cut by 7 bases, the J end by 8 bases, with 11 bases between. CDR3 sequence reads: CASMFGGGYTF. CDR3 bases: TGTGCCAGTATGTTCGGCGGGGGCTACACCTTC.

The chain uses TRBV10-3 and TRBJ2-7; D is perhaps TRBD1 (5 bases). CDR3 length: 15 amino acids. Between the trimmed V and J ends, which lost 0 bases and 7 bases, there was a span of 16 bases. Germline V lookup: CDR1 ENHRY, CDR2 SYGVKD. CDR3: CAISESRGAGGEQYF. CDR3 nucleotide sequence: TGTGCCATCAGTGAGTCAAGGGGCGCAGGTGGGGAGCAGTACTTC.

In its sample, this clone was seen a few times. The genes are TRBV12-3 or TRBV12-4 and TRBJ1-5; D uncertain. The CDR3 is made up of 12 amino acids. V dropped 3 bases and J dropped 11 bases, with 11 bases sitting between them. This CDR3 is CASSFPAQAQHF. CDR3 sequence (DNA): TGTGCCAGCAGTTTTCCGGCGCAGGCCCAGCATTTT.

CDR3 nucleotides: TGTGCCAGCAGTCCAACTTGGGACGGGGGCTACGAGCAGTACTTC. Translated, it gives CASSPTWDGGYEQYF. The chain recombines TRBV27 with TRBJ2-7; TRBD2 is a possible D gene (6 bases). Germline lookup yields CDR1 MNHEY and CDR2 SMNVEV (reference sequence). The CDR3 sequence is 15 residues long. V shed 5 bases and J shed 3 bases, with 17 bases lying between them.

The V call is TRBV2, the J call TRBJ1-5; D possibly corresponds to TRBD1 (5 bases). Trimming stripped 2 bases from V and 8 bases from J, with 16 bases between. Germline CDR1 is SNHLY and CDR2 is FYNNEI. The CDR3 totals 15 residues. In DNA form, the CDR3 reads TGTGCCAGCAGTGAAACCCGTTGGGGCGGGAAGCCCCAGCATTTT. Protein sequence: CASSETRWGGKPQHF.